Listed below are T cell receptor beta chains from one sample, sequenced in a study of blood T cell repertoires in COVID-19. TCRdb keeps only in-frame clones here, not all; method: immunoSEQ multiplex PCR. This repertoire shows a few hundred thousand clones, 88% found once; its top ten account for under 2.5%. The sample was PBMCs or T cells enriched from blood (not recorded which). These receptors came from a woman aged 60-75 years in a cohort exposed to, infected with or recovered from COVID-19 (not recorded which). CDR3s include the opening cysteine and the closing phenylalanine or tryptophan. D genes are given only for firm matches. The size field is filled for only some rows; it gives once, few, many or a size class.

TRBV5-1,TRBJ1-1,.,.,TGCGCCAGCAGCCCTACCGACAGCATGAACACTGAAGCTTTCTTT,CASSPTDSMNTEAFF
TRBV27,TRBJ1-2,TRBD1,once,TGTGCCAGCGGGAGGACAGGCCTATACTATGGCTACACCTTC,CASGRTGLYYGYTF
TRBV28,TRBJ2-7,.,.,TGTGCCAGCAGTTTAGGGGGGTACTACGAGCAGTACTTC,CASSLGGYYEQYF
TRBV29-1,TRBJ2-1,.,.,TGCAGCGTTGAAGGTGTGAGCTACAATGAGCAGTTCTTC,CSVEGVSYNEQFF
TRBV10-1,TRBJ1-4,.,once,TGCGCCAGCAGTGAGAAGCCCTCTAATGAAAAACTGTTTTTT,CASSEKPSNEKLFF
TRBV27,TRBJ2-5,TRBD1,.,TGTGCCAGCAGTCTAGTCCGGGACAGGGTAGAAGCCCAGTACTTC,CASSLVRDRVEAQYF
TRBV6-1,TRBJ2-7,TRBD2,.,TGTGCCAGCAGTGCACACCTTAGCGGGATCTCCTACGAGCAGTACTTC,CASSAHLSGISYEQYF
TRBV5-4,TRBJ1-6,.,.,TGTGCCAGCAGCTCGAGTTACTCCTATAATTCACCCCTCCACTTT,CASSSSYSYNSPLHF
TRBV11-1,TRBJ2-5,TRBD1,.,TGTGCCAGCAGCTTAACAGGGGGCGGCGAAGGAGAGACCCAGTACTTC,CASSLTGGGEGETQYF
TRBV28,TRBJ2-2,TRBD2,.,TGTGCCAGCAGCGGGGGGACGGATTCACAGGCCGGGGAGCTGTTTTTT,CASSGGTDSQAGELFF
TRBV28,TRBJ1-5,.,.,TGTGCCAGCAGTTCCCCGGGGGAGCCCCAGCATTTT,CASSSPGEPQHF
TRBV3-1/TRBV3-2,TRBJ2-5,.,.,TGTGCCAGCAGCCACCTAGAAAAGGCGTCGCTCCAGTACTTC,CASSHLEKASLQYF
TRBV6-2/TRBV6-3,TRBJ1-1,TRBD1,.,TGTGCCAGCAGTTACTATGGGACAGGGTCTGAAGGGACTGAAGCTTTCTTT,CASSYYGTGSEGTEAFF
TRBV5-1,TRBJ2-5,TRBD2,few,TGCGCCAGCAGCAGACTAGCGGCCCAAGAGACCCAGTACTTC,CASSRLAAQETQYF